The 18 T cell receptor beta chains reported below all come from one sample, sequenced in a study of long-term antiretroviral therapy in people with HIV. The assay, immunoSEQ v3.0, was run at survey level. Produced via immunoSEQ multiplex PCR; TCRdb's table is partial and in-frame only. In the table there are 20,000 to 25,000 clones, 70% to 90% of which are singletons. Sequenced here: unsorted PBMCs, sampled 1.6 years after starting antiretroviral therapy. These receptors were obtained from a man aged 35 to 55 with HIV.

The genes are TRBV13 and TRBJ2-1; 11 bases are shared with TRBD1. Trimming removed 4 bases from V and 1 base from J; junction bases left unmatched: 9. Germline CDR1 PRHDT, CDR2 FYEKMQ (reference sequence). The CDR3 contains 18 residues. The CDR3, as DNA: TGTGCCAGCAGCTCGGACAGGGGGCGAGTATTGTCCTACAATGAGCAGTTCTTC. Translating gives CASSSDRGRVLSYNEQFF.

The chain links TRBV7-9 to TRBJ1-2; maybe TRBD1 (5 bases). Germline assignment: CDR1 SEHNR and CDR2 FQNEAQ (reference sequence). Trimming removed 6 bases from V and 8 bases from J, with 16 bases in between. The CDR3 runs 13 residues. The CDR3 here is CASRETGTGGYTF. Here the CDR3 DNA reads TGTGCCAGCAGAGAAACCGGGACTGGGGGCTACACCTTC. The whole variable domain, filled in from reference TRBV7-9 and TRBJ1-2, reads DTGVSQNPRHKITKRGQNVTFRCDPISEHNRLYWYRQTLGQGPEFLTYFQNEAQLEKSRLLSDRFSAERPKGSFSTLEIQRTEQGDSAMYLCASRETGTGGYTFGSGTRLTVV.

The chain has TRBV2 and TRBJ1-1, with 7 bases identical to TRBD1. Germline CDR1 and CDR2: SNHLY and FYNNEI. After removal of 0 bases from V and 1 base from J, the junction contained 5 bases not matched to a gene. This CDR3 is built from 16 residues. CDR3: CASSEALGGENTEAFF. The CDR3 DNA reads as TGTGCCAGCAGTGAAGCGCTAGGGGGCGAGAACACTGAAGCTTTCTTT.

This chain joins TRBV14 and TRBJ2-1, with a tentative D call TRBD2 (6 bases). CDR1 and CDR2 (germline): SGHDN, FVKESK. Trimming stripped 5 bases from V and 6 bases from J, with 29 bases between. The CDR3 totals 19 residues. Here the CDR3 reads CASSFSTGSRASPINEQFF. For the CDR3, the DNA is TGTGCCAGCAGCTTCTCGACCGGGAGCCGGGCTAGCCCGATCAATGAGCAGTTCTTC.

The chain combines TRBV10-3 with TRBJ2-7; 7 bases are shared with TRBD1. CDR1 is ENHRY, CDR2 SYGVKD, per germline. CDR3 size: 14 residues. Trimming took 0 bases from V and 7 from J; bases not matched to a gene: 6. The CDR3 sequence is CAISESTGAGEQYF. DNA of the CDR3: TGTGCCATCAGTGAGTCCACAGGGGCTGGGGAGCAGTACTTC.

This rearrangement joins TRBV19 to TRBJ1-4; maybe TRBD1 (5 bases). V was clipped by 0 bases and J by 2 bases, with 13 bases between them. CDR1 LNHDA and CDR2 SQIVND come from the germline V gene (reference sequence). This CDR3 comprises 17 residues. CDR3 amino acids: CASSIDGGPSTNEKLFF. CDR3 nucleotides: TGTGCCAGTAGTATAGATGGGGGTCCCTCGACTAATGAAAAACTGTTTTTT. Complete variable domain (other parts from reference TRBV19 and TRBJ1-4): DGGITQSPKYLFRKEGQNVTLSCEQNLNHDAMYWYRQDPGQGLRLIYYSQIVNDFQKGDIAEGYSVSREKKESFPLTVTSAQKNPTAFYLCASSIDGGPSTNEKLFFGSGTQLSVL.

The chain has TRBV7-9 and TRBJ2-5; 9 positions agree with TRBD2. Germline CDR1 reads SEHNR; CDR2 reads FQNEAQ (reference sequence). The CDR3 is 17 amino acids. Trimming at V came to 1 base and at J to 4 bases, leaving 10 bases not matched to a gene. CDR3 in amino acids: CASSLGGGGRASETQYF. The CDR3 region has the DNA TGTGCCAGCAGCTTAGGTGGAGGCGGGAGGGCCTCAGAGACCCAGTACTTC.

J is TRBJ2-7 and V is TRBV27; D is perhaps TRBD1 (5 bases). The germline gives CDR1 MNHEY, CDR2 SMNVEV (reference sequence). V gave up 4 bases and J gave up 5 bases, with 12 bases separating them. The CDR3 is 13 residues long. The CDR3, as DNA: TGTGCCAGCAGTTCCACCCAGGGCCACGAGCAGTACTTC. This encodes CASSSTQGHEQYF.

The chain is built from TRBV4-2 and TRBJ2-7; D call uncertain. CDR3 length: 15 residues. V gave up 0 bases and J gave up 3 bases, with 12 bases separating them. Germline V gene lookup returns CDR1 LGHNA and CDR2 YNFKEQ. This chain's CDR3 is CASSQDFLVHYEQYF. The CDR3 DNA follows: TGTGCCAGCAGCCAAGATTTCCTGGTACACTACGAGCAGTACTTC.

This chain uses TRBV7-6 with TRBJ2-1, with D possibly being TRBD2 (6 bases). The germline V gene encodes CDR1 SGHVS and CDR2 FNYEAQ. The V end lost 5 bases, the J end lost 3 bases, and 14 bases lay between the germline ends. The CDR3 contains 15 residues. This chain's CDR3 is CASSPADGGYNEQFF. Written as DNA, the CDR3 is TGTGCCAGCAGCCCCGCGGACGGGGGCTACAATGAGCAGTTCTTC.

This chain uses TRBV11-2 with TRBJ1-4, with 12 bases matching TRBD1. The CDR3 sequence is 14 residues long. Trimming cost V 4 bases and J 10 bases; bases outside gene matches: 4. Germline CDR1 is SGHAT and CDR2 is FQNNGV. CDR3 sequence (DNA): TGTGCCAGCAGCTCGGGACAGGGGGCGGCAAAACTGTTTTTT. It specifies CASSSGQGAAKLFF. The full variable domain, completed using reference TRBV11-2 and TRBJ1-4, is EAGVAQSPRYKIIEKRQSVAFWCNPISGHATLYWYQQILGQGPKLLIQFQNNGVVDDSQLPKDRFSAERLKGVDSTLKIQPAKLEDSAVYLCASSSGQGAAKLFFGSGTQLSVL.

This chain joins TRBV4-2 and TRBJ1-3; D remains ambiguous. This CDR3 region has 18 residues. Per germline, CDR1 LGHNA and CDR2 YNFKEQ. Trimming cost V 3 bases and J 0 bases, with 18 bases left between them. In nucleotides, the CDR3 is TGTGCCAGCAGCCAGTCGTGGCAGGCCAGCTTCTCTGGAAACACCATATATTTT. Its translation: CASSQSWQASFSGNTIYF.

V gene TRBV9 combines with J gene TRBJ2-1; 10 bases line up with TRBD2. The CDR3 runs 17 residues. Losses at the gene ends were 4 bases for V and 1 base for J; bases not matched to a gene: 8. The germline V gene has CDR1 SGDLS and CDR2 YYNGEE. As DNA, the CDR3 is TGTGCCAGCAGCCCAGCTTGGGGACTAGCGTCCTACAATGAGCAGTTCTTC. Amino acids: CASSPAWGLASYNEQFF.

The chain couples TRBV6-6 to TRBJ2-5; 14 nucleotides agree with TRBD2. Trimming cost V 4 bases and J 4 bases; bases outside gene matches: 5. Germline values: CDR1 MNHNY, CDR2 SVGAGI (reference sequence). CDR3 length: 16 amino acids. As DNA, the CDR3 is TGTGCCAGCAGTTTTGGACTAGCGGGAGGTGTAGAGACCCAGTACTTC. Translation: CASSFGLAGGVETQYF.

The rearrangement uses TRBV7-9 and TRBJ2-4; 7 bases agree with TRBD1. Germline loops: CDR1 SEHNR, CDR2 FQNEAQ (reference sequence). V shed 8 bases, J shed 14 bases, and the junction held 9 bases outside the gene matches. The CDR3 sequence is 11 residues long. The CDR3 nucleotides are TGTGCCAGCGGCAACAGACAGGGAGAGTACTTC. Its translation: CASGNRQGEYF.

A note on this clone: The germline gene is not matched at one end of the junction; a read error may be the cause. The gene calls are TRBV30 and TRBJ1-1; no firm D call. This CDR3 contains 12 residues. Germline V gene lookup returns CDR1 GTSNPN and CDR2 SVGIG (reference sequence). CDR3 amino acids: CAWMSREGGVSF. The CDR3, as DNA: TGTGCCTGGATGTCAAGGGAGGGTGGGGTATCATTT.

The chain combines TRBV4-1 with TRBJ1-5; weak D call: TRBD1 (5 bases). Deletions cut 0 bases from V and 3 bases from J, with 12 bases between. Germline V gene data show CDR1 as MGHRA and CDR2 as YSYEKL. This CDR3 contains 16 residues. The CDR3 loop reads CASSQEGAGNNQPQHF. The CDR3 DNA reads TGCGCCAGCAGCCAAGAAGGGGCAGGGAACAATCAGCCCCAGCATTTT.

The J gene is TRBJ2-1, the V gene TRBV11-2; TRBD2 agrees at 10 bases. The CDR3 sequence is 15 residues long. V lost 5 bases, J lost 7 bases, and 8 bases stayed unmatched. CDR1 and CDR2 (germline): SGHAT, FQNNGV. DNA for the CDR3: TGTGCCAGCAGCCCCGAGAGCGGGAGGGGGAATGAGCAGTTCTTC. It encodes CASSPESGRGNEQFF.